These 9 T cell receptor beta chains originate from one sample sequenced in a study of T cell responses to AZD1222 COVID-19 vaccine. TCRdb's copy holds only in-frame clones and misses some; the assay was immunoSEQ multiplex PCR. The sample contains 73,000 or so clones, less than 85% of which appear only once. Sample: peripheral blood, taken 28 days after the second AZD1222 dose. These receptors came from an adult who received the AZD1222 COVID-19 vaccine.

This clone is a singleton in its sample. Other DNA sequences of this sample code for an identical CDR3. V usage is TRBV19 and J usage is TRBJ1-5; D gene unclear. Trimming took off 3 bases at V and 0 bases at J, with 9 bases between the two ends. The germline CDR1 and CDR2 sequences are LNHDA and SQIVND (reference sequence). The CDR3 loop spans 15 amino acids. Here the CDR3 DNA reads TGTGCCAGTAGTATCGCCAGGTATAGCAATCAGCCCCAGCATTTT. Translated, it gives CASSIARYSNQPQHF. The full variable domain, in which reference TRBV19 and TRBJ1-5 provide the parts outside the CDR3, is DGGITQSPKYLFRKEGQNVTLSCEQNLNHDAMYWYRQDPGQGLRLIYYSQIVNDFQKGDIAEGYSVSREKKESFPLTVTSAQKNPTAFYLCASSIARYSNQPQHFGDGTRLSIL.

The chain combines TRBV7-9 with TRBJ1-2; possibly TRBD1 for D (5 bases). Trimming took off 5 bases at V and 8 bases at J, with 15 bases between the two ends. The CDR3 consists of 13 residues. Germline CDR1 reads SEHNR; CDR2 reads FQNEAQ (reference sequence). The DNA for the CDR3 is TGTGCCAGCAGCCCCCGGGGGTCTCTGGGCTACACCTTC. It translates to CASSPRGSLGYTF.

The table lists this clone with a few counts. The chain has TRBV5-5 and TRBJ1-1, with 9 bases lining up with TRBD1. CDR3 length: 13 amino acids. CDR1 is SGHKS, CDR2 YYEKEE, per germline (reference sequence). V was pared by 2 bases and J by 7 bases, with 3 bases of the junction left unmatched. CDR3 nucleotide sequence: TGTGCCAGCAGCTTCGACAGGGGGGGTGAAGCTTTCTTT. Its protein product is CASSFDRGGEAFF. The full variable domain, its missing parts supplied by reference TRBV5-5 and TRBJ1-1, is DAGVTQSPTHLIKTRGQQVTLRCSPISGHKSVSWYQQVLGQGPQFIFQYYEKEERGRGNFPDRFSARQFPNYSSELNVNALLLGDSALYLCASSFDRGGEAFFGQGTRLTVV.

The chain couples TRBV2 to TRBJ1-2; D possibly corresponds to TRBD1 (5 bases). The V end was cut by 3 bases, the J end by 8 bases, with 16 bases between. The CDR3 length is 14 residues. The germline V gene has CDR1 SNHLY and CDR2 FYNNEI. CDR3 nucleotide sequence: TGTGCCAGCAGTGACAGGGATACCCAATCAGGCTACACCTTC. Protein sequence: CASSDRDTQSGYTF.

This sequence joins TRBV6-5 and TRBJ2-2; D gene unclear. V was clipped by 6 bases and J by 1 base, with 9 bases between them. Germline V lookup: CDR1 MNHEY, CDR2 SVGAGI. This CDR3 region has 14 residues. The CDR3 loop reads CASRVDMNTGELFF. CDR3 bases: TGTGCCAGCAGAGTCGACATGAACACCGGGGAGCTGTTTTTT.

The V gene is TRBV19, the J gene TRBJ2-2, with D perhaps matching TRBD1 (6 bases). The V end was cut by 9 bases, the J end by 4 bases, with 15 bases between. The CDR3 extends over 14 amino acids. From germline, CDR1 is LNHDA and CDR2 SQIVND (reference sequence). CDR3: CASTTGIGTGELFF. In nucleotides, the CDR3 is TGTGCCAGCACCACAGGGATCGGCACCGGGGAGCTGTTTTTT.

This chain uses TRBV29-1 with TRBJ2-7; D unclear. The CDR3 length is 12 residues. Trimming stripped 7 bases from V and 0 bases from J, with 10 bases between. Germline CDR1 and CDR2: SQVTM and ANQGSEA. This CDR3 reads CSALTVSYEQYF. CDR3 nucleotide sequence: TGCAGCGCCCTGACGGTCTCCTACGAGCAGTACTTC.

This chain's CDR3 is CASSSGGQEPSPLHF. The CDR3 DNA reads TGTGCCAGCAGTTCCGGGGGACAGGAACCTTCACCCCTCCACTTT. V is TRBV28 and J is TRBJ1-6; 8 bases line up with TRBD1. Trimming at V came to 4 bases and at J to 9 bases, leaving 8 bases not matched to a gene. Germline assignment: CDR1 MDHEN and CDR2 SYDVKM. The CDR3 covers 15 residues.

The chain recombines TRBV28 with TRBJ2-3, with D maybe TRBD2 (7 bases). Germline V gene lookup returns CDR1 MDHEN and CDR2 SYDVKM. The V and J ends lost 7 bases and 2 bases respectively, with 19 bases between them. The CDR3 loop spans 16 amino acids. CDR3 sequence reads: CASNLLRGGATDTQYF. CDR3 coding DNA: TGTGCCAGCAACTTACTCAGAGGGGGGGCCACAGATACGCAGTATTTT.